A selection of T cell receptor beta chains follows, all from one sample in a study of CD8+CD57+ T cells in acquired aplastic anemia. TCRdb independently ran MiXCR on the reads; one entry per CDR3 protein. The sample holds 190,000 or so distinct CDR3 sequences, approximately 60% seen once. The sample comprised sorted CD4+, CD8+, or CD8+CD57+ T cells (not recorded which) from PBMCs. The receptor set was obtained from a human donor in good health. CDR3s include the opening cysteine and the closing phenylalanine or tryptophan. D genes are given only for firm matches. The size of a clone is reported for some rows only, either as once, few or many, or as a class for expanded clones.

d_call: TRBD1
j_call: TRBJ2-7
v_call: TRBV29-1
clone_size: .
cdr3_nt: TGCAGCGTTGAGTGGGACAGGGGAATGAGCTCCTACGAGCAGTACTTC
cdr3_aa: CSVEWDRGMSSYEQYF

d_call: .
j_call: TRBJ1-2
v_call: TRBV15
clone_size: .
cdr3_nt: TGTGCCACCAGCAGAGGAGCGGGGCGAGGCTACACCTTC
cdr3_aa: CATSRGAGRGYTF

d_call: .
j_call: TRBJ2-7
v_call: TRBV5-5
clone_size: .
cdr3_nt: TGTGCCAGCAGCCTGGGGACTGCCTCGGGCGACGAGCAGTACTTC
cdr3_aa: CASSLGTASGDEQYF

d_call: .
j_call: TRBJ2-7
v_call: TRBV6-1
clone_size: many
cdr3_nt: TGTGCCAGCAGTGAAGGTTGGGGCAGATACGAGCAGTACTTC
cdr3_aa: CASSEGWGRYEQYF

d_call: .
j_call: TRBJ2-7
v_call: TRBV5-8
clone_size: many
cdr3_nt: TGTGCCAGCAGCTTGGCCCGAGTTGGGGGCGGCGAGCAGTACTTC
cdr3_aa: CASSLARVGGGEQYF

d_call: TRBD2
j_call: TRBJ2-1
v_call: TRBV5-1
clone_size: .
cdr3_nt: TGCGCCAGCAGCTTGGGGGCTAGCGGGGGGGCCGGGAATGAGCAGTTCTTC
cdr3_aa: CASSLGASGGAGNEQFF

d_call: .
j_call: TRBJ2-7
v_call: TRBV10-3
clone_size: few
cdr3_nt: TGTGCCATCAGTGAGTCTGGTACAGGGGGGGACGAGCAGTACTTC
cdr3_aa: CAISESGTGGDEQYF

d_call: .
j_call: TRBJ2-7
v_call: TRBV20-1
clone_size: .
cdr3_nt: TGCAGTGCTAGCCCCTACGAGCAGTACTTC
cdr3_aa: CSASPYEQYF

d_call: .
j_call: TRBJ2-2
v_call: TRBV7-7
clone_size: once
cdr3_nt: TGTGCCAGCAGCTTAAGCCTGGGCGGGGAGCTGTTTTTT
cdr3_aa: CASSLSLGGELFF

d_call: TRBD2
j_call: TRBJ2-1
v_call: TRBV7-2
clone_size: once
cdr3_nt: TGTGCCAGCAGCTTGGGACTAGCGGCGGTCGAGCAGTTCTTC
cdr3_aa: CASSLGLAAVEQFF

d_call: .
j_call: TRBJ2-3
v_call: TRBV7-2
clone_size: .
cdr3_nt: TGTGCCAGCAGCTTAGTGAGGCCTACAGATACGCAGTATTTT
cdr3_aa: CASSLVRPTDTQYF

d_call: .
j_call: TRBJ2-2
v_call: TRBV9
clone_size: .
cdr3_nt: TGTGCCAGCAGCGTAGCTCCGGGCACCGGGGAGCTGTTTTTT
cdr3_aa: CASSVAPGTGELFF

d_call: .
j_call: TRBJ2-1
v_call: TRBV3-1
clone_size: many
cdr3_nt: TGTGCCAGCAGCCGCCAAGACGGGGCATACAATGAGCAGTTCTTC
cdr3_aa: CASSRQDGAYNEQFF

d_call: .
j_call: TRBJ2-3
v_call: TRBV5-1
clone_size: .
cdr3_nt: TGTGCCAGCAGCTTTTCCGACGCCACAGATACGCAGTATTTT
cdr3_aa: CASSFSDATDTQYF

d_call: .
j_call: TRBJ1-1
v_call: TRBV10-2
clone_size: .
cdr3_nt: TGCGCCAGCAGGGCCGGTGACACTGAAGCTTTCTTT
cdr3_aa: CASRAGDTEAFF

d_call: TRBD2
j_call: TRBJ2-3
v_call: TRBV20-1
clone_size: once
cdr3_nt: TGCAGTGCTAGCTCTAGCGGGGCGAAAGATACGCAGTATTTT
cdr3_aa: CSASSSGAKDTQYF

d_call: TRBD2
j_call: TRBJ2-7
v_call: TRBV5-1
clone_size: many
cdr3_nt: TGCGCCAGCAGACTAGCGGGAGGGTTTTACGAGCAGTACTTC
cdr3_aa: CASRLAGGFYEQYF

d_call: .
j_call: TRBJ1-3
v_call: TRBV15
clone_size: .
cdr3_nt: TGTGCCACCAGCCTGGGGGCCACGTATGGAAACACCATATATTTT
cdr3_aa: CATSLGATYGNTIYF

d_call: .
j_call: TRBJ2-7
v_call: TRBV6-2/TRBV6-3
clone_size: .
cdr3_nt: TGTGCCAGCAGTAGGGACCGCTCCTACGAGCAGTACTTC
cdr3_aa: CASSRDRSYEQYF

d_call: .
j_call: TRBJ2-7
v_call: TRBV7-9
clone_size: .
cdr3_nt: TGTGCCAGCAGCTTAGGAACGGGACGGATCTACGAGCAGTACTTC
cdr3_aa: CASSLGTGRIYEQYF

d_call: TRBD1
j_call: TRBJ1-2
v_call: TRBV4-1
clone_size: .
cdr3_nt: TGCGCCAGCAGCCAATCCCTAGGGGGCGCGGGAGGGAACTATGGCTACACCTTC
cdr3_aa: CASSQSLGGAGGNYGYTF

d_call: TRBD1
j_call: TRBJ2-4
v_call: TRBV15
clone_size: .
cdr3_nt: TGTGCCACCAGCATAAGTTTAAGCGGACAGGGGTACTTC
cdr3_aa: CATSISLSGQGYF

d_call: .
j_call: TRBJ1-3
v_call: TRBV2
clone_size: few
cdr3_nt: TGTGCCAGCACCCGGACAGAAAACACCATATATTTT
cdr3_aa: CASTRTENTIYF

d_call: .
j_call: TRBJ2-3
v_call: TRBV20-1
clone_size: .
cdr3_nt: TGCAGTGTCAACCCCCCAGGGTACGTCGCAGATACGCAGTATTTT
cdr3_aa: CSVNPPGYVADTQYF

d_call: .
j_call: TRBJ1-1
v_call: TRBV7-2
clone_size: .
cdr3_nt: TGTGCCAGCAGCTTAGATGGTGCGGCAGATGAAGCTTTCTTT
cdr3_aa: CASSLDGAADEAFF

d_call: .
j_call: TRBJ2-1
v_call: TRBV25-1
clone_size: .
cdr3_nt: TGTGCCAGCAGTGAGGTGACAGATTACAATGAGCAGTTCTTC
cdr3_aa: CASSEVTDYNEQFF

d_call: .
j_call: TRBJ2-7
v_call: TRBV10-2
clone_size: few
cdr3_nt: TGCGCCAGCAGCGGTACTCACGTCGGAGGCGAGCAGTACTTC
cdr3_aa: CASSGTHVGGEQYF

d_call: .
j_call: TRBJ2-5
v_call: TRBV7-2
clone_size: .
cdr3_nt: TGTGCCAGCAGCTCCTCCTCGGCAGGGCGGGAGACCCAGTACTTC
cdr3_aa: CASSSSSAGRETQYF

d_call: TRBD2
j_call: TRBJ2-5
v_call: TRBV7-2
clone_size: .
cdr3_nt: TGTGCCAGCAGCCTCCGGGGAGGGGCGGAGACCCAGTACTTC
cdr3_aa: CASSLRGGAETQYF

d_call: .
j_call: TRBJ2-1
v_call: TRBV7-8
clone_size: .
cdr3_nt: TGTGCCAGCAGCTTGATGGGGACCCACAATGAGCAGTTCTTC
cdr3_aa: CASSLMGTHNEQFF

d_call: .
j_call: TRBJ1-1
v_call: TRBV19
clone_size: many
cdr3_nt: TGTGCCAGTAGTAAATTAAACTTACCGCGGGCTGAAGCTTTCTTT
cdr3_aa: CASSKLNLPRAEAFF

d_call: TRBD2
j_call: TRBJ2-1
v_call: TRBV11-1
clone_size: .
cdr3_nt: TGTGCCAGCAGCTTAAAGGGGACTAGCGGGGTCCCCTACAATGAGCAGTTCTTC
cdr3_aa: CASSLKGTSGVPYNEQFF